A selection of T cell receptor beta chains follows, all from one sample in a study of T cells after yellow fever vaccination. In TCRdb, the 5' RACE reads were re-called with MiXCR into one record per CDR3 protein. Here the sample spans hundreds of thousands of distinct CDR3 sequences, 13% being singletons. The sample was PBMCs, taken on the day of the yellow fever booster vaccination. The receptors derive from a man aged 25 to 40 who received the YFV17D yellow fever vaccine. The CDR3 runs from the conserved cysteine through the conserved F or W. The size of a clone is reported for some rows only, either as once, few or many, or as a class for expanded clones.

v_gene	j_gene	abundance	len	CDR3aa
TRBV6-2/TRBV6-3	TRBJ2-7	-	16	CASSYWPGHLAYEQYF
TRBV27	TRBJ1-1	-	15	CASSSSGRWNTEAFF
TRBV5-4	TRBJ2-1	few	16	CASSFPPSGNYNEQFF
TRBV10-3	TRBJ2-1	few	16	CAISPGTSGRADEQFF
TRBV20-1	TRBJ2-7	few	12	CSALYSGYEQYF
TRBV7-3	TRBJ2-2	-	16	CASSTTGTSGAGELFF
TRBV29-1	TRBJ2-7	few	16	CSVEDPFDGRKDEQYF
TRBV25-1	TRBJ2-6	few	15	CASSKPTGGANVLTF
TRBV15	TRBJ2-1	many	16	CATSRGIAGAYNEQFF
TRBV5-6	TRBJ2-7	-	14	CASSFLGQGAEQYF
TRBV18	TRBJ1-5	-	13	CASSPAHNQPQHF
TRBV6-1	TRBJ2-1	few	16	CASSQKPGLAGVEQFF
TRBV6-1	TRBJ2-1	few	13	CASGTPTYNEQFF
TRBV28	TRBJ1-1	-	11	CASRGDILAFF
TRBV9	TRBJ2-3	few	15	CASSVFGSLTDTQYF
TRBV5-1	TRBJ2-7	-	15	CASSLEEGITYEQYF
TRBV10-3	TRBJ2-1	-	14	CAISISGSGVEQFF
TRBV20-1	TRBJ2-1	many	10	CSAVYNEQFF
TRBV5-1	TRBJ2-3	-	12	CASLSSTDTQYF
TRBV6-1	TRBJ2-6	few	16	CASRQTGGSGANVLTF
TRBV25-1	TRBJ1-2	-	13	CASSPQGRDGYTF
TRBV6-5	TRBJ2-1	-	14	CASSYSQLLNEQFF
TRBV5-1	TRBJ2-5	-	15	CASSLVATGQETQYF
TRBV21-1	TRBJ2-7	-	17	CASPPGVGRISSYEQYF
TRBV14	TRBJ2-7	many	16	CASSSGTSGRAREQYF
TRBV29-1	TRBJ1-4	few	13	CSVGTGANEKLFF
TRBV25-1	TRBJ1-6	few	16	CASSGHRGGRYSPLHF
TRBV4-3	TRBJ1-2	-	13	CASSPEKGNGYTF
TRBV7-9	TRBJ2-3	few	13	CASSLALGYTQYF
TRBV28	TRBJ2-1	-	18	CASSLAGVGHGVYNEQFF